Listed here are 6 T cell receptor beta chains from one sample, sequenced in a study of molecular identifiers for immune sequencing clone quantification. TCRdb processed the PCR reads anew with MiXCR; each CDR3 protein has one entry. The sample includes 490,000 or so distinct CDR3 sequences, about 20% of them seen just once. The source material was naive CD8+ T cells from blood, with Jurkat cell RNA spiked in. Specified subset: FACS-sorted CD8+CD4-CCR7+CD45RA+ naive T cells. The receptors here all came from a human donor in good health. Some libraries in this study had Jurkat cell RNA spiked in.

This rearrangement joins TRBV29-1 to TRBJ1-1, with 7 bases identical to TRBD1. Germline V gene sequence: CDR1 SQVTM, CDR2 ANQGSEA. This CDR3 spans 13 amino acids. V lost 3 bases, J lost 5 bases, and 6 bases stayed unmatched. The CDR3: CSVEVRGGTEAFF. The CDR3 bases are TGCAGCGTTGAGGTCAGGGGGGGTACTGAAGCTTTCTTT.

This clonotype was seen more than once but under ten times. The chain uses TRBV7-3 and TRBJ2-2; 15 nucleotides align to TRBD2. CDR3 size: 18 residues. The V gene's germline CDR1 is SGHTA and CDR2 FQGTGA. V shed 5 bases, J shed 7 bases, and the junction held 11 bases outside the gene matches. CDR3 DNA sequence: TGTGCCAGCAGCCCAAGGACTAGCGGGAGGGCCAAGGTCGGGGAGCTGTTTTTT. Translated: CASSPRTSGRAKVGELFF.

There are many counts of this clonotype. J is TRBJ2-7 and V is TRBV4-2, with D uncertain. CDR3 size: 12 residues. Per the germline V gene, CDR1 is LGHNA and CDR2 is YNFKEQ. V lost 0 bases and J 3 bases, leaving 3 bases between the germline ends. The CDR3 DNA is TGTGCCAGCAGCCAAGATAACTACGAGCAGTACTTC. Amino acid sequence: CASSQDNYEQYF.

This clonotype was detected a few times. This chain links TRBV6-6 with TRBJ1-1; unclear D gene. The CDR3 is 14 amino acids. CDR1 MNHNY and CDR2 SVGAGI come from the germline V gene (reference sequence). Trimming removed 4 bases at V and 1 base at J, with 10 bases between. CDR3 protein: CASSSGRKNTEAFF. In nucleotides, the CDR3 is TGTGCCAGCAGTTCTGGCCGAAAGAACACTGAAGCTTTCTTT.

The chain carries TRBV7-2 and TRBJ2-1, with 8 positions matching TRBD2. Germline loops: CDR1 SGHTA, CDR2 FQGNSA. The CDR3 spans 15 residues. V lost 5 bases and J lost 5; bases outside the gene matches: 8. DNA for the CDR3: TGTGCCAGCAGCCCAATGAGCGGGGGTCACAATGAGCAGTTCTTC. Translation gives CASSPMSGGHNEQFF.

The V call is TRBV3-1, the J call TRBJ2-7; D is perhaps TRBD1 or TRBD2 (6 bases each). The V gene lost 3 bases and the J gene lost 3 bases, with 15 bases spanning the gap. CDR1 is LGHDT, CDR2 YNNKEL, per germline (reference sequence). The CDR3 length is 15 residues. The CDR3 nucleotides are TGTGCCAGCAGCCACGGTCTTAGGGGGGACTACGAGCAGTACTTC. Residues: CASSHGLRGDYEQYF.